Presented here are 11 T cell receptor beta chains from one specimen sequenced in a study of T cells in Graves' hyperthyroidism and ophthalmopathy. RNA transcripts gave rise to amplified TCR beta CDR3 regions. The HTBI primer set was used in a first-round RT-PCR of the TCR CDR3. TCRdb reanalysed the multiplex PCR reads using MiXCR and keeps one entry per CDR3 protein. The sample yields under 400,000 distinct CDR3 sequences, approximately 13% seen once. The sequenced sample consisted of blood. Every receptor here comes from a woman between 18 and 29 years old with Graves' hyperthyroidism.

Worth noting for this clonotype: A clone one base away is much larger, so this may be a read error. CDR3 DNA sequence: TGTGCCACCTTGGACAGAGAATTATATTCGAACACTGAAGCTTTCTTT. It translates to CATLDRELYSNTEAFF. The chain links TRBV6-2 or TRBV6-3 to TRBJ1-1, with D maybe TRBD1 (6 bases). Germline V gene data show CDR1 as MNHEY and CDR2 as SVGEGT. V was pared by 10 bases and J by 1 base, with 22 bases between. This CDR3 is built from 16 residues.

This clonotype was observed a few times. The chain carries TRBV6-5 and TRBJ2-7, with 12 nucleotides matching TRBD2. The length of the CDR3 is 17 residues. Germline V CDR1 and CDR2: MNHEY, SVGAGI. V lost 2 bases to trimming and J lost 0 bases; unmatched junction nucleotides: 5. CDR3 loop: CASSYLTSGGYSYEQYF. Here the CDR3 DNA reads TGTGCCAGCAGTTACCTGACTAGCGGGGGCTACTCCTACGAGCAGTACTTC.

This clonotype was observed many times. The chain uses TRBV9 and TRBJ2-2, with D unresolved. V lost 3 bases and J lost 2, with 11 bases in between. The CDR3 spans 15 residues. CDR1 is SGDLS and CDR2 is YYNGEE in the germline V gene. This CDR3 reads CASSAPGPNTGELFF. The CDR3 DNA follows: TGTGCCAGCAGCGCCCCCGGGCCTAACACCGGGGAGCTGTTTTTT.

This clonotype occurred a few times. V is TRBV2 and J is TRBJ1-2; TRBD1 might be the D (5 bases). The ends were cut back, 5 bases at V and 7 bases at J, with 17 bases in the middle. Germline V gene data show CDR1 as SNHLY and CDR2 as FYNNEI. This CDR3 has 14 amino acids. CDR3 sequence reads: CASSFSGTGLGYTF. The CDR3 DNA reads as TGTGCCAGCAGTTTTTCCGGGACGGGACTTGGCTACACCTTC.

Concerning this clonotype itself: A much larger clone differs by one base, so this may be a read error. The chain has TRBV28 and TRBJ1-4; 9 positions agree with TRBD1. Germline V CDR1 and CDR2: MDHEN, SYDVKM. V dropped 8 bases and J dropped 7; count of bases not matched to a gene: 11. This CDR3 is 15 amino acids long. The CDR3: CASGKQGAQGEKLFF. The CDR3 region has the DNA TGTGCCAGCGGTAAACAGGGGGCACAGGGTGAAAAACTGTTTTTT.

This clonotype has at least ten counts. The chain uses TRBV2 and TRBJ2-1; tentatively, D is TRBD1 (6 bases). Trimming stripped 1 base from V and 0 bases from J, with 7 bases between. Germline V lookup: CDR1 SNHLY, CDR2 FYNNEI. The CDR3 is made up of 15 amino acids. The DNA for the CDR3 is TGTGCCAGCAGTGAAGAACAGGGCTCCTACAATGAGCAGTTCTTC. Its protein product is CASSEEQGSYNEQFF.

Comments on this clonotype: Relative to the germline gene, one junction end is altered; a read error may explain this. The chain links TRBV5-1 to TRBJ1-2, with a possible D match to TRBD1 (6 bases). CDR3 length equals 12 residues. The V gene's germline CDR1 is SGHRS and CDR2 YFSETQ. CDR3 sequence reads: CASSQDSTGCTF. DNA of the CDR3: TGCGCCAGCAGCCAGGACAGTACCGGCTGCACCTTC.

In this sample, this clonotype turned up a few times. The V call is TRBV18, the J call TRBJ2-2; possibly TRBD2 for D (5 bases). There are 15 residues in the CDR3. CDR1 and CDR2 (germline): KGHSH, LQKENI. V lost 4 bases and J 2 bases, leaving 11 bases between the germline ends. DNA for the CDR3: TGTGCCAGCTCACACTGGACTCCTAACACCGGGGAGCTGTTTTTT. The encoded protein is CASSHWTPNTGELFF.

This clonotype came up many times. This chain uses TRBV9 with TRBJ2-5; D tentatively fits TRBD1 or TRBD2 (6 bases each). The germline V and J ends were trimmed by 2 bases and 2 bases, with 10 bases remaining between them. The germline V gene has CDR1 SGDLS and CDR2 YYNGEE. There are 14 residues in the CDR3. CDR3 region: CASSVGGGQETQYF. Here the CDR3 DNA reads TGTGCCAGCAGCGTGGGGGGCGGTCAAGAGACCCAGTACTTC.

This clonotype was seen ten or more times. This CDR3 is CAWSVWTEYEAFF. The CDR3 DNA follows: TGTGCCTGGAGTGTATGGACCGAGTATGAAGCTTTCTTT. The V call is TRBV30, the J call TRBJ1-1; D is unclear. This CDR3 comprises 13 residues. V lost 0 bases and J 7 bases, leaving 12 bases between the germline ends. The V gene's germline CDR1 is GTSNPN and CDR2 SVGIG (reference sequence).

This clonotype has a count of ten or more. The chain carries TRBV6-5 and TRBJ1-2; D ambiguous. The CDR3 runs 15 residues. CDR1 and CDR2 (germline): MNHEY, SVGAGI. V was shortened by 4 bases and J by 8 bases, with 20 bases between the two germline ends. The CDR3 loop is CASSWEVEEIRGYTF. Here the CDR3 DNA reads TGTGCCAGCAGTTGGGAGGTGGAGGAAATACGAGGCTACACCTTC.